These 32 T cell receptor beta chains came from one sample sequenced in a study of post-analysis software for immune sequencing data. Overall study results and limits: The study found TRBV5-6, TRBV5-1 and TRBV20-1 among a few TRBV segments more frequent in patients than controls.

Libraries were made from TCR beta cDNA, and they carried unique molecular identifiers. TCRdb ran MiXCR on the PCR reads and lists one entry per CDR3 protein. The sample shows a few hundred thousand distinct CDR3 sequences, 34% of them seen only once. Their cognate antigens are unknown. The source material was blood. Receptor source: a girl aged 2 to 17 with multiple sclerosis.

The chain couples TRBV4-2 to TRBJ1-4; TRBD1 is a possible D gene (5 bases). Trimming pared 3 bases from V and 7 bases from J, leaving 15 bases between. The germline CDR1 and CDR2 sequences are LGHNA and YNFKEQ. The CDR3 has 15 residues. DNA of the CDR3: TGTGCCAGCAGCCATTCTGGGGGAGTCGGTGAAAAACTGTTTTTT. Translation: CASSHSGGVGEKLFF.

The chain carries TRBV6-4 and TRBJ1-2; D is ambiguous. With 3 bases removed from V and 5 bases from J, the gap between germline ends came to 10 bases. Germline V gene data show CDR1 as MRHNA and CDR2 as SNTAGT. The CDR3 sequence is 13 residues long. Here the CDR3 DNA reads TGTGCCAGCAGTGATCTCCCAGGATATGGCTACACCTTC. Translation: CASSDLPGYGYTF.

The rearrangement joins TRBV11-2 to TRBJ2-6; D not resolved. The CDR3 covers 15 residues. The V end lost 3 bases, the J end lost 3 bases, and 9 bases lay between the germline ends. Germline-derived CDR1 and CDR2 are SGHAT and FQNNGV. CDR3 coding DNA: TGTGCCAGCAGCTTTTTAGAGTTTGGGGCCAACGTCCTGACTTTC. Translated: CASSFLEFGANVLTF. The complete variable domain, with remaining parts taken from reference TRBV11-2 and TRBJ2-6, reads EAGVAQSPRYKIIEKRQSVAFWCNPISGHATLYWYQQILGQGPKLLIQFQNNGVVDDSQLPKDRFSAERLKGVDSTLKIQPAKLEDSAVYLCASSFLEFGANVLTFGAGSRLTVL.

The chain uses TRBV20-1 and TRBJ2-3, with D uncertain. The CDR3 runs 16 residues. Germline V gives CDR1 DFQATT, CDR2 SNEGSKA (reference sequence). Trimming stripped 6 bases from V and 0 bases from J, with 19 bases between. This CDR3 is CSAVDPVQSSTDTQYF. Here the CDR3 DNA reads TGCAGTGCCGTCGATCCAGTCCAATCTAGCACAGATACGCAGTATTTT.

The chain recombines TRBV15 with TRBJ2-5, with 9 bases matching TRBD2. Germline V gene sequence: CDR1 LNHNV, CDR2 YYDKDF (reference sequence). Germline trimming cut 6 bases from V and 2 bases from J; bases unmatched to any gene: 4. The CDR3 has 14 amino acids. The DNA of the CDR3 is TGTGCCACCAGTTTAGCGGGGGCACAAGAGACCCAGTACTTC. This encodes CATSLAGAQETQYF.

In DNA, the CDR3 is TGTGCCAGCTCACCCTTGGCTACTGAAGCTTTCTTT. Translated, it gives CASSPLATEAFF. This chain uses TRBV18 with TRBJ1-1; D unresolved. V gave up 3 bases and J gave up 5 bases, with 7 bases separating them. This CDR3 is 12 amino acids long. Germline V gene data show CDR1 as KGHSH and CDR2 as LQKENI.

This chain links TRBV2 with TRBJ1-1; D possibly corresponds to TRBD1 (5 bases). The germline V gene has CDR1 SNHLY and CDR2 FYNNEI. This CDR3 contains 14 residues. Between the trimmed V and J ends, which lost 2 bases and 4 bases, there was a span of 11 bases. The CDR3 sequence is CASSEQQGSTEAFF. The CDR3 nucleotides are TGTGCCAGCAGTGAACAGCAGGGATCCACTGAAGCTTTCTTT.

The CDR3 sequence: CASSPYPTGGSTDTQYF. The CDR3 DNA reads TGTGCCAGCTCACCCTACCCCACAGGAGGGAGCACAGATACGCAGTATTTT. The genes are TRBV18 and TRBJ2-3; TRBD2 might be the D (6 bases). The CDR3 runs to 17 residues. V was clipped by 3 bases and J by 0 bases, with 16 bases between them. Germline CDR1 is KGHSH and CDR2 is LQKENI.

Concerning this clonotype: A much more abundant neighbour one base away suggests this may be a read error. The chain uses TRBV5-1 and TRBJ2-1, with unresolved D. CDR1 and CDR2 (germline): SGHRS, YFSETQ. Trimming stripped 1 base from V and 10 bases from J, with 12 bases between. This CDR3 comprises 13 residues. The chain's CDR3 is CASSLYPNYEQFF. DNA of the CDR3: TGCGCCAGCAGCTTGTATCCAAACTACGAGCAGTTCTTC.

In this sample, this clonotype turned up a few times. The V call is TRBV5-1, the J call TRBJ2-3; TRBD1 aligns across 9 bases. The length of the CDR3 is 15 residues. Unmatched junction bases numbered 8, after V lost 5 bases and J lost 4 bases. Germline V gene sequence: CDR1 SGHRS, CDR2 YFSETQ. The CDR3 sequence is CASRWGQGLSDTQYF. In DNA form, the CDR3 reads TGCGCCAGCAGATGGGGACAGGGTCTTTCAGATACGCAGTATTTT.

V gene TRBV7-9 combines with J gene TRBJ2-5; 10 nucleotides agree with TRBD2. Trimming took 5 bases from V and 5 from J; bases not matched to a gene: 8. Per germline, CDR1 SEHNR and CDR2 FQNEAQ (reference sequence). The CDR3 has 15 residues. CDR3 coding DNA: TGTGCCAGCAGCCCGCTCCTAGCGGGGGCTGAGACCCAGTACTTC. It specifies CASSPLLAGAETQYF.

The J gene is TRBJ2-1, the V gene TRBV2; D possibly corresponds to TRBD2 (6 bases). The CDR3 loop spans 10 amino acids. The ends were cut back, 3 bases at V and 14 bases at J, with 8 bases in the middle. Germline V CDR1 and CDR2: SNHLY, FYNNEI. DNA for the CDR3: TGTGCCAGCAGTGAGGGGGGAAAGTTCTTC. This gives the protein CASSEGGKFF. Full variable domain (rest looked up from reference TRBV2 and TRBJ2-1): EPEVTQTPSHQVTQMGQEVILRCVPISNHLYFYWYRQILGQKVEFLVSFYNNEISEKSEIFDDQFSVERPDGSNFTLKIRSTKLEDSAMYFCASSEGGKFFGPGTRLTVL.

This clonotype showed up just a few times. J is TRBJ1-2 and V is TRBV25-1; no firm D call. Germline V CDR1 and CDR2: MGHDK, SYGVNS. The CDR3 extends over 13 amino acids. Trimming shortened V by 3 bases and J by 3 bases, and 8 bases separated the two germline ends. The CDR3 nucleotides read TGTGCCAGCAGTGACCGTTGGGACTATGGCTACACCTTC. The encoded protein is CASSDRWDYGYTF.

The rearrangement uses TRBV2 and TRBJ1-1; D possibly corresponds to TRBD1 (6 bases). Germline loops: CDR1 SNHLY, CDR2 FYNNEI. This CDR3 is built from 15 residues. V lost 3 bases and J 5 bases, leaving 16 bases between the germline ends. The CDR3 nucleotides read TGTGCCAGCAGTGAGGACAGCCCGTGGAGGACTGAAGCTTTCTTT. Translating gives CASSEDSPWRTEAFF.

The rearrangement joins TRBV3-1 to TRBJ1-6, with D unresolved. V lost 4 bases and J lost 5, with 12 bases in between. CDR3 length: 15 residues. CDR1 LGHDT and CDR2 YNNKEL come from the germline V gene (reference sequence). The CDR3 DNA sequence: TGTGCCAGCAGCCTCACTCCATCAGATAATTCACCCCTCCACTTT. Residues: CASSLTPSDNSPLHF.

The V call is TRBV6-5, the J call TRBJ2-5, with D perhaps TRBD1 (6 bases). Trimming took 0 bases from V and 6 from J, leaving 17 bases between them. Germline V CDR1 and CDR2: MNHEY, SVGAGI. The CDR3 spans 16 residues. CDR3 protein: CASSYSEVNRGKTQYF. DNA of the CDR3: TGTGCCAGCAGTTACTCGGAGGTCAATAGGGGGAAGACCCAGTACTTC.

The chain recombines TRBV5-1 with TRBJ1-1; tentatively, D is TRBD1 (6 bases). CDR1 SGHRS and CDR2 YFSETQ come from the germline V gene. Trimming removed 0 bases at V and 10 bases at J, with 10 bases between. This CDR3 contains 12 residues. The CDR3 region is CASSLAGAGAFF. CDR3 DNA sequence: TGCGCCAGCAGCTTGGCAGGGGCTGGAGCTTTCTTT.

CDR3 bases: TGTGCCAGCAGAGGGACTAGCGGATATAGCACAGATACGCAGTATTTT. Its protein product is CASRGTSGYSTDTQYF. This sequence joins TRBV25-1 and TRBJ2-3; 11 nucleotides match TRBD2. Germline-derived CDR1 and CDR2 are MGHDK and SYGVNS. Germline trimming cut 6 bases from V and 0 bases from J; bases unmatched to any gene: 5. The CDR3 totals 16 residues. The variable domain in full, with the rest retrieved from reference TRBV25-1 and TRBJ2-3, is EADIYQTPRYLVIGTGKKITLECSQTMGHDKMYWYQQDPGMELHLIHYSYGVNSTEKGDLSSESTVSRIRTEHFPLTLESARPSHTSQYLCASRGTSGYSTDTQYFGPGTRLTVL.

V gene TRBV5-6 combines with J gene TRBJ2-5, with a tentative D call TRBD2 (5 bases). Between the trimmed V and J ends, which lost 3 bases and 9 bases, there was a span of 15 bases. Germline V gives CDR1 SGHDT, CDR2 YYEEEE. CDR3 size: 13 residues. The CDR3 nucleotides are TGTGCCAGCAGCTCGGTCGATCCCGGGGCCCAGTACTTC. This sequence encodes CASSSVDPGAQYF. Based on the CDR3 plus reference TRBV5-6 and TRBJ2-5, the full variable domain is DAGVTQSPTHLIKTRGQQVTLRCSPKSGHDTVSWYQQALGQGPQFIFQYYEEEERQRGNFPDRFSGHQFPNYSSELNVNALLLGDSALYLCASSSVDPGAQYFGPGTRLLVL.

The chain combines TRBV5-1 with TRBJ1-6; 7 bases agree with TRBD1. In germline, CDR1 is SGHRS, CDR2 YFSETQ. The ends lost 4 bases at V and 8 bases at J; junction bases unmatched: 9. The CDR3 is 15 amino acids. The CDR3 DNA reads as TGCGCCAGCAGCCTTTTGACAGGGAGGGATTCACCCCTCCACTTT. Protein product: CASSLLTGRDSPLHF.

Regarding this clonotype: This is likely a read error, given that the CDR3 carries no conserved phenylalanine or tryptophan at its end. The gene calls are TRBV6-6 and TRBJ2-4; TRBD2 might be the D (6 bases). The DNA end lines up better with TRBJ2-7; the J call may be wrong. CDR1 is MNHNY and CDR2 is SVGAGI in the germline V gene (reference sequence). The CDR3 totals 15 residues. The CDR3 region is CASSYSRLGSYEQYC. The CDR3, as DNA: TGTGCCAGCAGTTACTCGAGACTAGGTAGCTACGAGCAGTACTGC.

There are a few counts of this clonotype. This chain connects TRBV21-1 to TRBJ2-5; whether TRBD2, the table's D call, matches the DNA was not checked. TRBV21-1 is a documented pseudogene. The CDR3 loop spans 14 amino acids. DNA for the CDR3: TGTGCCACCGGACTAGCGGGGTTCCAAGAGACCCAGTACTTC. It yields the protein CATGLAGFQETQYF.

The chain employs TRBV5-6 and TRBJ2-3; 11 bases align to TRBD2. The CDR3 covers 16 residues. J was trimmed by 5 bases and V by 3 bases; bases with no gene match: 8. Germline V gene lookup returns CDR1 SGHDT and CDR2 YYEEEE. CDR3 loop: CASSYFGLAGGDTQYF. CDR3 nucleotides: TGTGCCAGCAGCTATTTCGGACTAGCGGGCGGAGATACGCAGTATTTT.

The table lists this clonotype with many counts. The chain joins TRBV7-9 to TRBJ2-5; no firm D call. The J call is doubtful: the DNA matches TRBJ2-3 better. The CDR3 extends over 12 amino acids. Germline V gene lookup returns CDR1 SEHNR and CDR2 FQNEAQ (reference sequence). Written as DNA, the CDR3 is TGTGCCAGCAGCTTAGCCCCGGAGACGCAGTATTTT. The encoded protein is CASSLAPETQYF.

This clonotype was seen at least ten times. The chain is built from TRBV20-1 and TRBJ2-1, with D tentatively TRBD2 (7 bases). CDR3 length: 17 residues. CDR1 and CDR2 from the germline V gene are DFQATT and SNEGSKA (reference sequence). V gave up 3 bases and J gave up 0 bases, with 18 bases separating them. This CDR3 reads CSARSLGGHFSYNEQFF. As DNA, the CDR3 is TGCAGTGCTAGGTCTCTCGGGGGGCACTTCTCCTACAATGAGCAGTTCTTC.

The rearrangement links TRBV12-5 to TRBJ1-5; D is unclear. The germline gives CDR1 LGHNT, CDR2 FRNRAP. This CDR3 is built from 12 residues. V was shortened by 6 bases and J by 5 bases, with 8 bases between the two germline ends. CDR3 DNA: TGTGCTAGTGGCTCCGATGATCAGCCCCAGCATTTT. This encodes CASGSDDQPQHF.

The chain employs TRBV7-2 and TRBJ2-1, with D perhaps TRBD2 (5 bases). The CDR3 covers 15 residues. Germline CDR1 is SGHTA and CDR2 is FQGNSA. The V gene lost 5 bases and the J gene lost 9 bases, with 20 bases spanning the gap. CDR3 region: CASSPDEGLLREQFF. DNA of the CDR3: TGTGCCAGCAGCCCCGACGAGGGTCTGTTACGTGAGCAGTTCTTC. The complete variable domain, with remaining parts taken from reference TRBV7-2 and TRBJ2-1, reads GAGVSQSPSNKVTEKGKDVELRCDPISGHTALYWYRQSLGQGLEFLIYFQGNSAPDKSGLPSDRFSAERTGGSVSTLTIQRTQQEDSAVYLCASSPDEGLLREQFFGPGTRLTVL.

This chain joins TRBV20-1 and TRBJ2-3; D is uncertain. This CDR3 is built from 13 residues. Germline CDR1 reads DFQATT; CDR2 reads SNEGSKA (reference sequence). Trimming stripped 3 bases from V and 3 bases from J, with 10 bases between. CDR3 coding DNA: TGCAGTGCTAGGAGGACCGCGACAGATACGCAGTATTTT. Its protein product is CSARRTATDTQYF.

V gene TRBV5-1 combines with J gene TRBJ2-5; D perhaps matches TRBD1 (6 bases). The J call is uncertain, as TRBJ2-7 better fits the DNA end. CDR1 and CDR2 (germline): SGHRS, YFSETQ. The CDR3 totals 17 residues. In nucleotides, the CDR3 is TGCGCCAGCAGCCGTGCCCACTCTACCGGGACAACCTACGAGCAGTACTTC. Its protein is CASSRAHSTGTTYEQYF.

This chain links TRBV12-3 or TRBV12-4 with TRBJ2-7, with 11 bases that match TRBD1. The length of the CDR3 is 14 residues. Trimming removed 5 bases from V and 6 bases from J; junction bases left unmatched: 6. In DNA, the CDR3 is TGTGCCAGCAGTCGGGGACAGGGGGGATCCGAGCAGTACTTC. It translates to CASSRGQGGSEQYF.

This clonotype was detected a few times. The CDR3 loop reads CASSLWAQETQYF. DNA of the CDR3: TGTGCCAGCAGCTTATGGGCACAAGAGACCCAGTACTTC. The chain has TRBV7-3 and TRBJ2-5; D is uncertain. This CDR3 spans 13 amino acids. The V end was cut by 2 bases, the J end by 2 bases, with 6 bases between. Per germline, CDR1 SGHTA and CDR2 FQGTGA.

Concerning this clonotype itself: At one end the junction does not follow the germline gene, possibly because of a read error. J is TRBJ2-4 and V is TRBV5-1, with TRBD1 matching 8 bases. The CDR3 contains 16 residues. Germline CDR1 and CDR2: SGHRS and YFSETQ. The CDR3 coding sequence is TGCGCCGGCAGGGTTGGACAGGGTCTAGCCAAAAACATTCAGTACTTC. The encoded protein is CAGRVGQGLAKNIQYF.